This is a list of T cell receptor beta chains from one sample in a study of shared clonotypes between healthy human individuals. Some clones are missing from TCRdb's copy, which holds only in-frame ones; the method was immunoSEQ multiplex PCR. The sample carries 330,000 or so clones, around 74% recorded once. The source material was memory CD4+ T cells sorted from blood. The receptors were gathered from a man between 25 and 39 years old in good health. The CDR3 runs from the conserved cysteine through the conserved F or W. A D gene is named only where the DNA matches it firmly. Expanded clones are given a class, and other clones once, few, many or no size at all.

TRBV28	TRBJ1-2	TRBD1	-	TGTGCCAGCAGTTTACTAGGACAGGGAGGGCATGGCTACACCTTC	CASSLLGQGGHGYTF
TRBV7-9	TRBJ2-5	-	-	TGTGCCAGCAGTCTCTCTACATGGTTTCAAGAGACCCAGTACTTC	CASSLSTWFQETQYF
TRBV11-2	TRBJ1-1	-	-	TGTGCCAGCAGCTTAGTTTCCACTGAAGCTTTCTTT	CASSLVSTEAFF
TRBV11-2	TRBJ2-7	TRBD2	-	TGTGCCAGCAGCTTAATTCCTAGCGGGAACGAGCAGTACTTC	CASSLIPSGNEQYF
TRBV11-3	TRBJ2-6	-	many	TGTGCCAGCAGCTTATCCGGGGCGGCCTCTGGGGCCAACGTCCTGACTTTC	CASSLSGAASGANVLTF
TRBV4-1	TRBJ2-7	TRBD1	-	TGCGCCAGCAGCCAAGATCGGAGACAGGGGTTAGCGGAACGATCCTACGAGCAGTACTTC	CASSQDRRQGLAERSYEQYF
TRBV6-6	TRBJ2-2	-	-	TGTGCCAGCACCCCACGCACCGGGGAGCTGTTTTTT	CASTPRTGELFF
TRBV19	TRBJ1-5	-	-	TGTGCCAGTAGTACTCCAGCCAGGGTAGGAGGACAGCCCCAGCATTTT	CASSTPARVGGQPQHF
TRBV29-1	TRBJ2-1	-	-	TGCAGCGTTGGGCTGAGTAGAGTTGAGCAGTTCTTC	CSVGLSRVEQFF
TRBV19	TRBJ1-1	TRBD1	-	TGTGCCTCGGACAGGGAGGGGCGGAACACTGAAGCTTTCTTT	CASDREGRNTEAFF
TRBV27	TRBJ1-2	TRBD1	-	TGTGCCAGCAGTTCCGGGACAGCCAACTATGGCTACACCTTC	CASSSGTANYGYTF
TRBV5-1	TRBJ2-3	-	-	TGCGCCAGCACTAACAGTCACTCCACCCCCACAGATACGCAGTATTTT	CASTNSHSTPTDTQYF
TRBV7-9	TRBJ1-1	TRBD1	-	TGTGCCAGCAGCCACCGGGACAGGGGGCGCGGAGCTTTCTTT	CASSHRDRGRGAFF
TRBV5-1	TRBJ2-7	TRBD2	-	TGCGCCAGCAGCTCCCCGGGGGGCGGGAGGTCCTACGAGCAGTACTTC	CASSSPGGGRSYEQYF
TRBV5-4	TRBJ2-1	-	-	TGTGCCAGCAGCGCGGACCTGAATGAGCAGTTCTTC	CASSADLNEQFF
TRBV7-9	TRBJ1-3	TRBD1	once	TGTGCCAGCAGCACAGACAGGGGGCCTGGAAACACCATATATTTT	CASSTDRGPGNTIYF
TRBV7-3	TRBJ2-1	-	-	TGTGCCAGCAGCTGGAGAGGGGACAATGAGCAGTTCTTC	CASSWRGDNEQFF
TRBV2	TRBJ2-7	-	-	TGTGCCAGCAGCCCCTTCTACGAGCAGTACTTC	CASSPFYEQYF
TRBV5-1	TRBJ2-5	-	-	TGCGCCAGCAGCCCCGGACAGAGAATGGAGACCCAGTACTTC	CASSPGQRMETQYF
TRBV28	TRBJ1-2	-	-	TGTGCCAGCAGTTTATTGGCAGGGGACTATGGCTACACCTTC	CASSLLAGDYGYTF
TRBV7-9	TRBJ1-5	TRBD1	-	TGTGCCAGCAGCTTAGATGCAGGGGGGATGGTCCAGCCCCAGCATTTT	CASSLDAGGMVQPQHF
TRBV7-9	TRBJ1-2	-	-	TGTGCCAGCAGCGATCCTCGACGAACAGAGAACTATGGCTACACCTTC	CASSDPRRTENYGYTF
TRBV6-5	TRBJ2-1	TRBD1	-	TGTGCCAGCAGAGACAGGGGCAGGTACAATGAGCAGTTCTTC	CASRDRGRYNEQFF
TRBV18	TRBJ1-5	-	-	TGTGCCAGCTCCCCGACGGGGGGCCTTATTCAGCCCCAGCATTTT	CASSPTGGLIQPQHF
TRBV7-9	TRBJ1-1	TRBD1	-	TGTGCCAGCAGCTTAGACGCAGGGGGAGCGACTGAAGCTTTCTTT	CASSLDAGGATEAFF
TRBV28	TRBJ2-4	TRBD1	-	TGTGCCAGCAGTACCGAGACAGGGGTTAGAAACATTCAGTACTTC	CASSTETGVRNIQYF
TRBV28	TRBJ2-3	TRBD2	-	TGTGCCAGCAGGCTAGCGGGACGGACAGATACGCAGTATTTT	CASRLAGRTDTQYF
TRBV27	TRBJ1-2	-	few	TGTGCCAGCAGTTTAAAGGGGGGGAACTATGGCTACACCTTC	CASSLKGGNYGYTF
TRBV30	TRBJ2-1	-	-	TGTGCCTGGAGTGTAAATCTATACAATGAGCAGTTCTTC	CAWSVNLYNEQFF
TRBV5-1	TRBJ2-2	-	many	TGCGCCAGCAGCTCGCAAGGGGTCGGGGAGCTGTTTTTT	CASSSQGVGELFF
TRBV7-6	TRBJ2-7	TRBD1	many	TGTGCCAGCAGCCCTTCACAGGGGGCGGCGTACGAGCAGTACTTC	CASSPSQGAAYEQYF
TRBV6-1	TRBJ2-7	TRBD1	-	TGTGCCAGCAGTTATGGGGGACAGTCCTACGAGCAGTACTTC	CASSYGGQSYEQYF
TRBV4-3	TRBJ2-7	-	-	TGCGCCAGCAGCCGAGCCGTAGTGGGCAGCTCCTACGAGCAGTACTTC	CASSRAVVGSSYEQYF
TRBV2	TRBJ2-7	-	once	TGTGCCAGCACAGGGGCACTCTCCTACGAGCAGTACTTC	CASTGALSYEQYF
TRBV6-5	TRBJ1-1	-	-	TGTGCCAGCAGTTCCCGGGCCGGGCACACTGAAGCTTTCTTT	CASSSRAGHTEAFF
TRBV28	TRBJ2-5	TRBD2	-	TGTGCCAGCAGCGATAGCGGGGTTGGGTGGTTGGAGACCCAGTACTTC	CASSDSGVGWLETQYF
TRBV7-2	TRBJ2-1	-	-	TGTGCCAGCAGCTTAAAGGATGAGCAGTTCTTC	CASSLKDEQFF
TRBV13	TRBJ2-7	TRBD2	-	TGTGCCAGCAGCTCCCAGCGGGAGAGAGTTCACGAGCAGTACTTC	CASSSQRERVHEQYF
TRBV13	TRBJ2-3	TRBD2	-	TGTGCCAGCAGCTTCCGGACTAGCGGGAGATCGGATACGCAGTATTTT	CASSFRTSGRSDTQYF
TRBV29-1	TRBJ2-6	-	few	TGCAGCGTTCGCGACTCTGGGGCCAACGTCCTGACTTTC	CSVRDSGANVLTF
TRBV10-3	TRBJ2-3	-	-	TGTGCCAGCCACAGAGGGGGGGGCCCTGAGGGAGATACGCAGTATTTT	CASHRGGGPEGDTQYF
TRBV6-6	TRBJ2-5	TRBD1	-	TGTGCCAGCACGGGACAGGCGCAAGAGACCCAGTACTTC	CASTGQAQETQYF
TRBV7-6	TRBJ2-7	-	-	TGTGCCAGCAGCTTAAATTGGGGCTTCTCCTACGAGCAGTACTTC	CASSLNWGFSYEQYF
TRBV11-3	TRBJ2-1	-	once	TGTGCCAGCAGCTTAGTGAATAATGAGCAGTTCTTC	CASSLVNNEQFF